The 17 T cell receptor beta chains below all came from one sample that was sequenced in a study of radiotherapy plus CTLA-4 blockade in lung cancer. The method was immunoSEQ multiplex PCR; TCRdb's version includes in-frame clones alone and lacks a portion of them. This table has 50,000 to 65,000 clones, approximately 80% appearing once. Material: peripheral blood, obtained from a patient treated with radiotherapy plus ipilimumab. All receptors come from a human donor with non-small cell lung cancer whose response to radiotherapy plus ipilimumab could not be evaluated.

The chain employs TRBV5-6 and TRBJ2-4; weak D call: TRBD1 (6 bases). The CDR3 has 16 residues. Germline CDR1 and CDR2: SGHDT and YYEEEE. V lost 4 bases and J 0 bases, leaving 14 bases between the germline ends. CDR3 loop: CASSRQDRLAKNIQYF. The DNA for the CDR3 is TGTGCCAGCAGCCGACAGGACCGTTTAGCCAAAAACATTCAGTACTTC.

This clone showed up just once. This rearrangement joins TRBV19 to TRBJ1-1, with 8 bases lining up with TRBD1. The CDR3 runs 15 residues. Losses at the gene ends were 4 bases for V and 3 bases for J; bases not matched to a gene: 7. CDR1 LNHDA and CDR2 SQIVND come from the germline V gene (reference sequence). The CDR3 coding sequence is TGTGCCAGTAGTAGCGGGACGACAGGGGACACTGAAGCTTTCTTT. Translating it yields CASSSGTTGDTEAFF.

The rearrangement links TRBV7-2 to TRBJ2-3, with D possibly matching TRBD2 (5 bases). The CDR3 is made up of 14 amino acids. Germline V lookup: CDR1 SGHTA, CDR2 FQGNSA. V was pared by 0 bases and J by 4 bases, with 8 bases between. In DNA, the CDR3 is TGTGCCAGCAGCTTAGCCCGGCGGGCAGATACGCAGTATTTT. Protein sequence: CASSLARRADTQYF.

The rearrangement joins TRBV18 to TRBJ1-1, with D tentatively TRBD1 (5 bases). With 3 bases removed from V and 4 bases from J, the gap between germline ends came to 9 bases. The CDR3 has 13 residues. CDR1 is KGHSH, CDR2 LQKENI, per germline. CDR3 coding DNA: TGTGCCAGCTCACCGGGGGGAACCACTGAAGCTTTCTTT. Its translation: CASSPGGTTEAFF.

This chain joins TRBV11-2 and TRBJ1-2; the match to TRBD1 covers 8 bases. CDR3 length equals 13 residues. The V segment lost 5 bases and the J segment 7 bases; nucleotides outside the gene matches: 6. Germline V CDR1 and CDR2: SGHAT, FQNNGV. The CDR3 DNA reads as TGTGCCAGCAGCCCAGGACAGGGTACTGGCTACACCTTC. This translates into CASSPGQGTGYTF. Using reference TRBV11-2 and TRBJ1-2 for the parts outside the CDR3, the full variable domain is EAGVAQSPRYKIIEKRQSVAFWCNPISGHATLYWYQQILGQGPKLLIQFQNNGVVDDSQLPKDRFSAERLKGVDSTLKIQPAKLEDSAVYLCASSPGQGTGYTFGSGTRLTVV.

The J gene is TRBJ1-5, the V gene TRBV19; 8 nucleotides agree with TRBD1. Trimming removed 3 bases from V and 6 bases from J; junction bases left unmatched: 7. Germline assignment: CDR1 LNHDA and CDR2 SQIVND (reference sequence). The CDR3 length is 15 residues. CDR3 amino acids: CASSIRGQGVQPQHF. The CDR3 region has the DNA TGTGCCAGTAGTATCCGAGGACAGGGCGTTCAGCCCCAGCATTTT.

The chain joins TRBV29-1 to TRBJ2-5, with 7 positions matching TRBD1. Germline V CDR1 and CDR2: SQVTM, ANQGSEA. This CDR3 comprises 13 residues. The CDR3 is CASDGRGKETQYF. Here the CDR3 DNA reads TGCGCCTCGGACGGCAGGGGGAAAGAGACCCAGTACTTC.

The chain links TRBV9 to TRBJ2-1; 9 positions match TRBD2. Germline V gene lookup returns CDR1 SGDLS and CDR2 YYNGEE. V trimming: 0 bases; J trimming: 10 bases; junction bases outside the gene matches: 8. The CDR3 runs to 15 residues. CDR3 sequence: CASSVGGTSTGEQFF. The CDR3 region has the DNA TGTGCCAGCAGCGTAGGCGGGACTAGCACGGGCGAGCAGTTCTTC. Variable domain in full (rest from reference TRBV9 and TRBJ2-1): DSGVTQTPKHLITATGQRVTLRCSPRSGDLSVYWYQQSLDQGLQFLIQYYNGEERAKGNILERFSAQQFPDLHSELNLSSLELGDSALYFCASSVGGTSTGEQFFGPGTRLTVL.

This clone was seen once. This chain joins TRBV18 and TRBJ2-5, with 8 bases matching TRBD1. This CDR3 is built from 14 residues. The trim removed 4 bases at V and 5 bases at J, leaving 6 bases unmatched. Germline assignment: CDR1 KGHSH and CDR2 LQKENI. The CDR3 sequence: CASSRRQGRETQYF. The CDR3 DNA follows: TGTGCCAGCTCACGACGACAGGGGAGGGAGACCCAGTACTTC.

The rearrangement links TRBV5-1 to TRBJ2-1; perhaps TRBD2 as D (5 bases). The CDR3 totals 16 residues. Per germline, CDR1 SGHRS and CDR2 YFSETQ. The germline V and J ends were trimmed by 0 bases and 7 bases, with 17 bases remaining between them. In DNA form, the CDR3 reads TGCGCCAGCAGCTTGGGGCCCCGGGGTCTACGGAATGAGCAGTTCTTC. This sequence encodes CASSLGPRGLRNEQFF.

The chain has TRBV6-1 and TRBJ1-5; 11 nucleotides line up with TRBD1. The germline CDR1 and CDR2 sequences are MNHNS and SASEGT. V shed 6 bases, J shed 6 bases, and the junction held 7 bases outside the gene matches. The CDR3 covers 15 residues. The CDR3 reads CASRRTGGATQPQHF. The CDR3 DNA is TGTGCCAGCAGGAGGACAGGGGGCGCGACTCAGCCCCAGCATTTT.

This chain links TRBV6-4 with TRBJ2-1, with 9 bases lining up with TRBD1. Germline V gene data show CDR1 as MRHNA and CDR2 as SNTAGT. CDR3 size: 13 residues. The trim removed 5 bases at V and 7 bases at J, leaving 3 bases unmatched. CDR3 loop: CASSRDRANEQFF. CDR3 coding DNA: TGTGCCAGCAGTCGGGACAGGGCAAATGAGCAGTTCTTC.

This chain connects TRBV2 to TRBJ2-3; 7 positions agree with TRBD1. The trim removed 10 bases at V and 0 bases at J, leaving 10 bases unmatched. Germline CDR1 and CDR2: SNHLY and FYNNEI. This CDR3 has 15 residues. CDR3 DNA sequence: TGTGCCACGGAAAGCGACAGGGATAGCACAGATACGCAGTATTTT. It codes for CATESDRDSTDTQYF.

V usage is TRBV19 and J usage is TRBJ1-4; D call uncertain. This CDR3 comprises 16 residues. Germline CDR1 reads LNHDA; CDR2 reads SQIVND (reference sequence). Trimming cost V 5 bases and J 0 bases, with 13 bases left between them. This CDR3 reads CASSGGPSATNEKLFF. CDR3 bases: TGTGCCAGTAGTGGAGGGCCTTCAGCAACTAATGAAAAACTGTTTTTT.

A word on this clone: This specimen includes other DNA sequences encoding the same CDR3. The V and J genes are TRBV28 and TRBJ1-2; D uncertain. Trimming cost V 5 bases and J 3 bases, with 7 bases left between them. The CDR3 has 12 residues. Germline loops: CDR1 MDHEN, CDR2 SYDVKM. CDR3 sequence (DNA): TGTGCCAGCAGTCTCTCTGACTATGGCTACACCTTC. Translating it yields CASSLSDYGYTF.

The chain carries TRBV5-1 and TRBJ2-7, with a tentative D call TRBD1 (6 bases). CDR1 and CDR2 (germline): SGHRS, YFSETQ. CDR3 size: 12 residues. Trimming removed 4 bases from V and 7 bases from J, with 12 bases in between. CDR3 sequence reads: CASSAGAVEQYF. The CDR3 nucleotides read TGCGCCAGCAGCGCAGGGGCCGTAGAGCAGTACTTC.

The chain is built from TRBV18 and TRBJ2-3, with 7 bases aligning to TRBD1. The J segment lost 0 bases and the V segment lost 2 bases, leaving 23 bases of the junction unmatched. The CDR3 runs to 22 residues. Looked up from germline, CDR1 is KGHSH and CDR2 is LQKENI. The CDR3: CASSPTALGTVRSRASTDTQYF. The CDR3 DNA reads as TGTGCCAGCTCACCAACCGCCCTCGGGACAGTCCGGTCCCGTGCTAGCACAGATACGCAGTATTTT.